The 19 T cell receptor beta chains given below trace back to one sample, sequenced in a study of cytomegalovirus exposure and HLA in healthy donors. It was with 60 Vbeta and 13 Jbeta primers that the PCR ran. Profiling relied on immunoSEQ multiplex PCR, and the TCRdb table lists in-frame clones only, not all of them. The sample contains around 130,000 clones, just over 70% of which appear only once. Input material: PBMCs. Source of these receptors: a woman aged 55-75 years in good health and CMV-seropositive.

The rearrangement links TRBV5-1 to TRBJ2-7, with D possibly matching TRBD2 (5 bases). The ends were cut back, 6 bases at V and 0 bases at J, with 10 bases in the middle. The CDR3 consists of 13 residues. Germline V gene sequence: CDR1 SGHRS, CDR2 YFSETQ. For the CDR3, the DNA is TGCGCCAGCAAGACGGGGAGCTCCTACGAGCAGTACTTC. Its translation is CASKTGSSYEQYF.

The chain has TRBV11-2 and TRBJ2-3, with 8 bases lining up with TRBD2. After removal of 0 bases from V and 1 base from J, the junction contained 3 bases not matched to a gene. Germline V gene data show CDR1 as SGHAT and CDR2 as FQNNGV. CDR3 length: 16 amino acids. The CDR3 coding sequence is TGTGCCAGCAGCTTAGATCCGACTAGCGGCACAGATACGCAGTATTTT. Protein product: CASSLDPTSGTDTQYF.

The CDR3 here is CAIRVLGSTEAFF. The CDR3 DNA is TGTGCCATCAGGGTTCTTGGGAGCACTGAAGCTTTCTTT. The V call is TRBV10-3, the J call TRBJ1-1; D is ambiguous. V lost 6 bases to trimming and J lost 4 bases, with 12 bases between them. The length of the CDR3 is 13 residues. Germline CDR1 and CDR2: ENHRY and SYGVKD.

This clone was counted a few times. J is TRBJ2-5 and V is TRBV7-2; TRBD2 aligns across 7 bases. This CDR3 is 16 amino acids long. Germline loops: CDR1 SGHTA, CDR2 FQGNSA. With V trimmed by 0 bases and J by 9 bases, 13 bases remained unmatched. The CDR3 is CASSLAGGMSVGAQYF. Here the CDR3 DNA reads TGTGCCAGCAGCTTAGCGGGGGGGATGTCCGTAGGGGCCCAGTACTTC.

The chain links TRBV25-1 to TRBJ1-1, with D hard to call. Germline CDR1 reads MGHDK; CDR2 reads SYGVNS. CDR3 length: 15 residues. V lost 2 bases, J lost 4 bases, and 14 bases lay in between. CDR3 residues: CASSELGGRGTEAFF. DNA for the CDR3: TGTGCCAGCAGTGAACTCGGCGGCCGAGGCACTGAAGCTTTCTTT.

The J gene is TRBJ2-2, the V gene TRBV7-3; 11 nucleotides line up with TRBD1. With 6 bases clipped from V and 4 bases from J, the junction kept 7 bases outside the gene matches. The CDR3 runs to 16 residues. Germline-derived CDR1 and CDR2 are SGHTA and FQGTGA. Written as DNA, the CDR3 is TGTGCCAGCAGATCGACGGGGACAGGGGGCACCGGGGAGCTGTTTTTT. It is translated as CASRSTGTGGTGELFF.

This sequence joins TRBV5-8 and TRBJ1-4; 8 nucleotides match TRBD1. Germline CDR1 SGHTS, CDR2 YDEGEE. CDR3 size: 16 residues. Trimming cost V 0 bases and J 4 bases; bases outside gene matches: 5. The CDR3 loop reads CASSLVRGTGNEKLFF. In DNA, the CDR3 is TGTGCCAGCAGCTTGGTTCGTGGGACAGGTAATGAAAAACTGTTTTTT.

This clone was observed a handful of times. CDR3 bases: TGTGCCACCAGCAGGTCCCTCGGACAGGCCTCCTACGAGCAGTACTTC. Translation: CATSRSLGQASYEQYF. The chain recombines TRBV15 with TRBJ2-7; 7 bases are a match to TRBD1. The junction had 8 bases not matched to a gene; V was cut back by 3 bases and J by 0 bases. The CDR3 is 16 amino acids. CDR1 and CDR2 (germline): LNHNV, YYDKDF (reference sequence).

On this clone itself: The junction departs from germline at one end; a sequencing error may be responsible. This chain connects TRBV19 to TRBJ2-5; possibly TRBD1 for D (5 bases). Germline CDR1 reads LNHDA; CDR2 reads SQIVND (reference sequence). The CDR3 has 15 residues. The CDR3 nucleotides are TGTGCCAGTAGTATCCTCGACAGAACCCAACAGACCCAGTACTTC. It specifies CASSILDRTQQTQYF.

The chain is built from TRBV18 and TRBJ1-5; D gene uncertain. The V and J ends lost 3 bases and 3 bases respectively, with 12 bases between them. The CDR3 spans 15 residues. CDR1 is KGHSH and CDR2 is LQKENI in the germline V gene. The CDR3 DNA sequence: TGTGCCAGCTCACCCCCCGCGGGATCCAATCAGCCCCAGCATTTT. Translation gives CASSPPAGSNQPQHF.

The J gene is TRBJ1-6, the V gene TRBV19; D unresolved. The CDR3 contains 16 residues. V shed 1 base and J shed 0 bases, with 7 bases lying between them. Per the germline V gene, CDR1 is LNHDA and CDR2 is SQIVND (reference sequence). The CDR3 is CASSIVGSSYNSPLHF. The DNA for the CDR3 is TGTGCCAGTAGTATAGTAGGGAGCTCCTATAATTCACCCCTCCACTTT.

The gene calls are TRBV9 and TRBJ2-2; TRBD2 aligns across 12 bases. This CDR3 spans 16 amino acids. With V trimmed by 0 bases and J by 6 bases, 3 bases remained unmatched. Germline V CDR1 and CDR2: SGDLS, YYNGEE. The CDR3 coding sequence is TGTGCCAGCAGCGTAGCGGCTAGCGGGGGGGCCGGGGAGCTGTTTTTT. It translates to CASSVAASGGAGELFF.

CDR3 in DNA: TGTGCCAGCTCACCGTCGGGACAGGGGCGAAAAACCTACGAGCAGTACTTC. Translation gives CASSPSGQGRKTYEQYF. The V call is TRBV18, the J call TRBJ2-7; 10 bases line up with TRBD1. V lost 3 bases to trimming and J lost 2 bases; unmatched junction nucleotides: 10. Germline V gene lookup returns CDR1 KGHSH and CDR2 LQKENI. The CDR3 has 17 residues.

CDR3 amino acids: CAISARDFGNYGYTF. Here the CDR3 DNA reads TGTGCCATCAGTGCCAGGGATTTCGGTAACTATGGCTACACCTTC. The V call is TRBV10-3, the J call TRBJ1-2; D is possibly TRBD1 (5 bases). This CDR3 spans 15 amino acids. Germline V CDR1 and CDR2: ENHRY, SYGVKD. Between the trimmed V and J ends, which lost 4 bases and 1 base, there was a span of 13 bases.

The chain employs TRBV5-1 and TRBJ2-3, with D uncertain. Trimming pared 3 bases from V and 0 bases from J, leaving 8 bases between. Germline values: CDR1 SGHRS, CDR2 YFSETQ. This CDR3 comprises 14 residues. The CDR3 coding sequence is TGCGCCAGCAGCTCTATCCCTAGCACAGATACGCAGTATTTT. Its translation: CASSSIPSTDTQYF.

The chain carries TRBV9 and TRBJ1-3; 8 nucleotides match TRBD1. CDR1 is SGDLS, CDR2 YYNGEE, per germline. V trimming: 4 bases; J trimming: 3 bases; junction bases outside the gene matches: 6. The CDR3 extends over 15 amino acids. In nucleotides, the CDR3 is TGTGCCAGCAGCCCGGGACAGGTTCGTGGAAACACCATATATTTT. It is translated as CASSPGQVRGNTIYF.

CDR3 sequence (DNA): TGTGCCAGTAGTACCAGGCGAAACTCTGGGGCCAACGTCCTGACTTTC. The encoded protein is CASSTRRNSGANVLTF. This chain links TRBV19 with TRBJ2-6; D is uncertain. Germline assignment: CDR1 LNHDA and CDR2 SQIVND (reference sequence). The V end was cut by 4 bases, the J end by 0 bases, with 10 bases between. This CDR3 spans 16 amino acids.

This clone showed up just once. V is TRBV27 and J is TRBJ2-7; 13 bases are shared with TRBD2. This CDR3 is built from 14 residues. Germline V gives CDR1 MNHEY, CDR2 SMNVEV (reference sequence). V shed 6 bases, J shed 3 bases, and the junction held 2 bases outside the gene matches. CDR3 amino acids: CASRGLAGFYEQYF. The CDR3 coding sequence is TGTGCCAGCAGGGGACTAGCGGGGTTCTACGAGCAGTACTTC.

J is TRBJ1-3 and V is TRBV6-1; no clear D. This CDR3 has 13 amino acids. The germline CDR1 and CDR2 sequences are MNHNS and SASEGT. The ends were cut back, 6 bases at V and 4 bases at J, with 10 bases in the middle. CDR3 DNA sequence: TGTGCCAGCAGGATCGGGGTCGGAAACACCATATATTTT. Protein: CASRIGVGNTIYF.